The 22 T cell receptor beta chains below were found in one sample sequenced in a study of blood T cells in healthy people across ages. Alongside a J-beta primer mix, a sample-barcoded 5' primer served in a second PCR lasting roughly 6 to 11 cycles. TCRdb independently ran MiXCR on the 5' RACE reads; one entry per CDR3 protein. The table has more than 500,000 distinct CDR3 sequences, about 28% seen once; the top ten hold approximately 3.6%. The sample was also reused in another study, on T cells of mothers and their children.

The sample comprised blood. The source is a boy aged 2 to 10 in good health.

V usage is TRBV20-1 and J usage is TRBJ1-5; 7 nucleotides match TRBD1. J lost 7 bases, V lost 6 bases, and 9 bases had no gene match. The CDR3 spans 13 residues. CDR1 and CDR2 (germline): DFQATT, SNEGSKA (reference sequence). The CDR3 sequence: CSATEGAGQPQHF. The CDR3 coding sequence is TGCAGTGCGACCGAGGGGGCGGGGCAGCCCCAGCATTTT.

The CDR3 DNA follows: TGTGCCAGCAAACCGAGTCCAGGGACTCGGCGGGGGGGTTACGAGCAGTACTTC. This encodes CASKPSPGTRRGGYEQYF. The V and J genes are TRBV6-1 and TRBJ2-7; 9 nucleotides line up with TRBD2. This CDR3 has 18 residues. Unmatched junction bases numbered 20, after V lost 7 bases and J lost 4 bases. Germline V gene lookup returns CDR1 MNHNS and CDR2 SASEGT.

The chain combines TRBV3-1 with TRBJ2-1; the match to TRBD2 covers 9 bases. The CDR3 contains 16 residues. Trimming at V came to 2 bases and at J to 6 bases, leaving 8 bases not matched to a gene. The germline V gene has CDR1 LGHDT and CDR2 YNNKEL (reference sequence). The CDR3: CASSQLERGDRNEQFF. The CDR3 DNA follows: TGTGCCAGCAGCCAATTAGAGCGGGGGGACCGCAATGAGCAGTTCTTC.

CDR3 region: CASTSTEMTPLHF. In DNA, the CDR3 is TGTGCCAGCACTTCGACGGAAATGACACCCCTCCACTTT. The chain employs TRBV12-3 or TRBV12-4 and TRBJ1-6; D not resolved. The CDR3 spans 13 residues. The V gene lost 7 bases and the J gene lost 11 bases, with 15 bases spanning the gap.

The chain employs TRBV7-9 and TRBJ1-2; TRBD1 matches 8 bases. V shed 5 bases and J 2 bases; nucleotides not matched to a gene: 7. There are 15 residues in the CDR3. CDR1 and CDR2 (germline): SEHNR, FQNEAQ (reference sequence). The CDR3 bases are TGTGCCAGCAGCCCCGACAGGGGCGGGAACTATGGCTACACCTTC. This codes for CASSPDRGGNYGYTF.

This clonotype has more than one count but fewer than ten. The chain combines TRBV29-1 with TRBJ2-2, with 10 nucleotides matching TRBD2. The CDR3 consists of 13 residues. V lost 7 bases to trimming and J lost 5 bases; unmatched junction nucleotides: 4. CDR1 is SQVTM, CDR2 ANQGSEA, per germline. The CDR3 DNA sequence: TGCAGCGGACGGACTAGCGGAACCGGGGAGCTGTTTTTT. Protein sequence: CSGRTSGTGELFF.

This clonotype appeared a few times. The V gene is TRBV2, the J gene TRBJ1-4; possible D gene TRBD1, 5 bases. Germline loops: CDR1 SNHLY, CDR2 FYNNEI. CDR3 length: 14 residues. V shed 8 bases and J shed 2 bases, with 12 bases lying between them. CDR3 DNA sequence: TGTGCCAGCGCCTGGGGGTCTACTAATGAAAAACTGTTTTTT. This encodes CASAWGSTNEKLFF. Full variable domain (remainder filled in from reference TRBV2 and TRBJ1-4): EPEVTQTPSHQVTQMGQEVILRCVPISNHLYFYWYRQILGQKVEFLVSFYNNEISEKSEIFDDQFSVERPDGSNFTLKIRSTKLEDSAMYFCASAWGSTNEKLFFGSGTQLSVL.

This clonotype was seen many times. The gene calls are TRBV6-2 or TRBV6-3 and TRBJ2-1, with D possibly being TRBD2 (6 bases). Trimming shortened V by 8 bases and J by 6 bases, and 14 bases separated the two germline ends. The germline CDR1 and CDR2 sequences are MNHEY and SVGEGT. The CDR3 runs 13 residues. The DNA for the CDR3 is TGTGCCAGCGCCACCAGGGAGGCCAATGAGCAGTTCTTC. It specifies CASATREANEQFF.

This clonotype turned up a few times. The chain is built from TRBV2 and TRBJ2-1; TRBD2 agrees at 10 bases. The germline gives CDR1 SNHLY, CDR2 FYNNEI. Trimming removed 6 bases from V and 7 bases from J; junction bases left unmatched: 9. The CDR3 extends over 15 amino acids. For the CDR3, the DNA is TGTGCCAGCAGCAAGAGCGGGGGGGCTTGGAATGAGCAGTTCTTC. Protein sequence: CASSKSGGAWNEQFF.

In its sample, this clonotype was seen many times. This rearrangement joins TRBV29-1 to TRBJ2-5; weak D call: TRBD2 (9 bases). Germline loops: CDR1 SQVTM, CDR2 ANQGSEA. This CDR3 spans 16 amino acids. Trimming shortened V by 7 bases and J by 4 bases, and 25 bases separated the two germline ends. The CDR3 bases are TGCAGCGCCCCCAGGGGGCTAGCGGGGAGGTCAGAGACCCAGTACTTC. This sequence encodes CSAPRGLAGRSETQYF.

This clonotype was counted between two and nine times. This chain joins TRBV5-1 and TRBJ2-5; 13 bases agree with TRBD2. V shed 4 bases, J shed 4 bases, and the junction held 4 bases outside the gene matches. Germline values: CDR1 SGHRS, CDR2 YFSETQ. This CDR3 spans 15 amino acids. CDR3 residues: CASSPGLAGLETQYF. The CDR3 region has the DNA TGCGCCAGCAGCCCGGGACTAGCGGGGCTAGAGACCCAGTACTTC.

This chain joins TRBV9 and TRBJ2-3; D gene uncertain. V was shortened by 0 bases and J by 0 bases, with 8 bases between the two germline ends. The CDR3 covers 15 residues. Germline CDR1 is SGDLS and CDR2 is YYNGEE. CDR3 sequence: CASSVGPDSTDTQYF. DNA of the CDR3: TGTGCCAGCAGCGTAGGACCGGATAGCACAGATACGCAGTATTTT.

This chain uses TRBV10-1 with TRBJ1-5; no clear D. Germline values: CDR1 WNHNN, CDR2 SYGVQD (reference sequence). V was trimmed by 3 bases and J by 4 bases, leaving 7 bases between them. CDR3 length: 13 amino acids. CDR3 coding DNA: TGCGCCAGCAGTGAAACAGATAATCAGCCCCAGCATTTT. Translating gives CASSETDNQPQHF.

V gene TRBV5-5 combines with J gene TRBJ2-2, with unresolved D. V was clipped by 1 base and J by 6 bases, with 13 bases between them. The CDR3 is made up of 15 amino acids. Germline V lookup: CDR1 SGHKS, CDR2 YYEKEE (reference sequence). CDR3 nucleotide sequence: TGTGCCAGCAGCTTGATACAAATACGGGCCGGGGAGCTGTTTTTT. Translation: CASSLIQIRAGELFF.

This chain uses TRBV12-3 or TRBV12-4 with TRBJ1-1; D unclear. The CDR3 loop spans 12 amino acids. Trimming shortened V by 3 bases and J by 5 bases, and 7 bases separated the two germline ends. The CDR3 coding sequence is TGTGCCAGCAGTTTTGGACTAACTGAAGCTTTCTTT. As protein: CASSFGLTEAFF.

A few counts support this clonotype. The CDR3 reads CSSCRAGMNTEAFF. The CDR3 region has the DNA TGCAGCTCCTGTCGAGCAGGGATGAACACTGAAGCTTTCTTT. The V call is TRBV29-1, the J call TRBJ1-1; possible D gene TRBD1, 5 bases. The germline CDR1 and CDR2 sequences are SQVTM and ANQGSEA. Trimming took off 8 bases at V and 0 bases at J, with 16 bases between the two ends. This CDR3 is built from 14 residues.

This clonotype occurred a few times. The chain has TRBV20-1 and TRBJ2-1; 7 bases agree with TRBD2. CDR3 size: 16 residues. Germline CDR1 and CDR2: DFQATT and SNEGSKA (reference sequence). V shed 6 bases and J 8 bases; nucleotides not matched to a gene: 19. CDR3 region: CSAGTTGRFRSDEQFF. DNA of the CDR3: TGCAGTGCCGGAACGACCGGGAGGTTCCGCAGCGATGAGCAGTTCTTC.

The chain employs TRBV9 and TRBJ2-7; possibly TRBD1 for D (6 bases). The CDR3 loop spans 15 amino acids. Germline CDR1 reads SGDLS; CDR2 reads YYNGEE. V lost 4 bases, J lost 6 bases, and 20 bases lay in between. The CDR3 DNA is TGTGCCAGCAGCCTCCACCTCGCCTCCAGGGGCGAGCAGTACTTC. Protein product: CASSLHLASRGEQYF.

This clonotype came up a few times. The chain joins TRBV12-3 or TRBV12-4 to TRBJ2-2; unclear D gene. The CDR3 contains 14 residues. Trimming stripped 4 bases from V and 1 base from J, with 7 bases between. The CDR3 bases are TGTGCCAGCAGTTGGTTAGGGAACACCGGGGAGCTGTTTTTT. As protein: CASSWLGNTGELFF.

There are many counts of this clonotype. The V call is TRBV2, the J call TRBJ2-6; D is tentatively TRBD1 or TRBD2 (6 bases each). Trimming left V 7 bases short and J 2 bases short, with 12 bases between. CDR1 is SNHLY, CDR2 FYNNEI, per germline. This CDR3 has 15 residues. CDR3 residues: CASTLGGAGANVLTF. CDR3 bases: TGTGCCAGCACCCTCGGGGGCGCTGGGGCCAACGTCCTGACTTTC.

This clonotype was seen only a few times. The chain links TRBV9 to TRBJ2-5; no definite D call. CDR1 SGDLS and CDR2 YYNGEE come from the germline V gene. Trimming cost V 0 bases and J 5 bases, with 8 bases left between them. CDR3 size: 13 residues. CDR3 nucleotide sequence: TGTGCCAGCAGCGTAGGGGGTCGGGAGACCCAGTACTTC. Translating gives CASSVGGRETQYF. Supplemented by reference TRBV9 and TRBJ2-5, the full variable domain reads DSGVTQTPKHLITATGQRVTLRCSPRSGDLSVYWYQQSLDQGLQFLIQYYNGEERAKGNILERFSAQQFPDLHSELNLSSLELGDSALYFCASSVGGRETQYFGPGTRLLVL.

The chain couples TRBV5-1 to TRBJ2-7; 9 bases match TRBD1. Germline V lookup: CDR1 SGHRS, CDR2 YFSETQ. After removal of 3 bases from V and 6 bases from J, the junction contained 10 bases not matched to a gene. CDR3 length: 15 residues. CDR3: CASSSIPGQGLEQYF. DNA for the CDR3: TGCGCCAGCAGCTCCATTCCGGGACAGGGACTCGAGCAGTACTTC.